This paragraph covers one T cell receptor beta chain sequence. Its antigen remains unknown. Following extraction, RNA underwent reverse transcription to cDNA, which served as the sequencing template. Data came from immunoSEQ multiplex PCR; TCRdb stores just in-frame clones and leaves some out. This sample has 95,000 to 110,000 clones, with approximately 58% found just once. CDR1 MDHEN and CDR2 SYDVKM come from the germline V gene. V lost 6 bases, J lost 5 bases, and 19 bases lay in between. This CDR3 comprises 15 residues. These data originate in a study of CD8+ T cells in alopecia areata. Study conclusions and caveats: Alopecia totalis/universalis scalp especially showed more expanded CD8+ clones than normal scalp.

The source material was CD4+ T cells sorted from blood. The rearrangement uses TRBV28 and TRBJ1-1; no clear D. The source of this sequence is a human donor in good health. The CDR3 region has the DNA TGTGCCAGCAGCCCGGAGGAGGAGGTAAGGACTGAAGCTTTCTTT. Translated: CASSPEEEVRTEAFF.